This T cell receptor beta chain was retrieved from a study of a mutant IDH1 vaccine in newly diagnosed glioma. Time point defined: baseline, week 1 (first vaccination visit). Indicated treatment: pre-vaccination baseline after standard-of-care therapy. V was pared by 7 bases and J by 1 base, with 4 bases between. The CDR3 spans 11 residues. CDR1 is ENHRY and CDR2 is SYGVKD in the germline V gene. Data came from immunoSEQ multiplex PCR; TCRdb stores just in-frame clones and leaves some out. The sample lists 60,000 to 75,000 clones, 79% seen once, with about 7.5% in the top ten. The receptor comes from a man over 45 with glioma. This chain uses TRBV10-3 with TRBJ1-1; the D is unclear. The starting material was PBMCs, obtained from a glioma patient treated with radiotherapy, temozolomide or both. The CDR3 loop reads CAIMGNTEAFF. The CDR3 nucleotides read TGTGCCATCATGGGGAACACTGAAGCTTTCTTT.